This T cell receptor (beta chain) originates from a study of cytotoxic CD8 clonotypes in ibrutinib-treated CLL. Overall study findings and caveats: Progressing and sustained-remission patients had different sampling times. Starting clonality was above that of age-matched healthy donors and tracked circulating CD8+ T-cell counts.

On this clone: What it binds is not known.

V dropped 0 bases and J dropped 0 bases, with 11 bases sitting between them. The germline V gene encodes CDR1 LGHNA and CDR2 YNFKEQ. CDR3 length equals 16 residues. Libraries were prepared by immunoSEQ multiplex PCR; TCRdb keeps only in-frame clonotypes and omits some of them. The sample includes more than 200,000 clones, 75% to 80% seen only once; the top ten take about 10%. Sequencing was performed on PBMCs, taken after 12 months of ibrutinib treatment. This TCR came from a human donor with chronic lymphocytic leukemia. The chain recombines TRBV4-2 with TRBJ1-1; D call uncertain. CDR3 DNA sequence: TGTGCCAGCAGCCAAGATACTTGGGCATTGAACACTGAAGCTTTCTTT. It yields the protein CASSQDTWALNTEAFF.